These 8 T cell receptor beta chains share one sample of origin, sequenced in a study of cytomegalovirus exposure and HLA in healthy donors. PCR involved 60 Vbeta and 13 Jbeta primers. Profiling relied on immunoSEQ multiplex PCR, and the TCRdb table lists in-frame clones only, not all of them. The data show about 140,000 clones, roughly 80% seen once. The sample comprised PBMCs. The receptors come from a man aged 35 to 55 in good health and CMV-seronegative.

The V gene is TRBV27, the J gene TRBJ1-1; 8 bases map to TRBD1. The length of the CDR3 is 13 residues. Germline values: CDR1 MNHEY, CDR2 SMNVEV (reference sequence). J was trimmed by 1 base and V by 6 bases; bases with no gene match: 1. The CDR3 here is CASRGTGNTEAFF. The DNA of the CDR3 is TGTGCCAGCAGAGGGACAGGGAACACTGAAGCTTTCTTT.

The rearrangement uses TRBV11-3 and TRBJ1-2; D is ambiguous. Germline V gene sequence: CDR1 SGHNT, CDR2 YENEEA. Trimming took 7 bases from V and 2 from J, leaving 14 bases between them. This CDR3 has 14 residues. The CDR3 here is CASTVARGNYGYTF. CDR3 DNA sequence: TGTGCCAGCACCGTCGCACGAGGAAACTATGGCTACACCTTC.

This chain connects TRBV30 to TRBJ2-7; 7 nucleotides match TRBD2. V dropped 2 bases and J dropped 5; count of bases not matched to a gene: 12. There are 15 residues in the CDR3. Looked up from germline, CDR1 is GTSNPN and CDR2 is SVGIG (reference sequence). CDR3 sequence: CAWSNGAAGSNEQYF. The CDR3 region has the DNA TGTGCCTGGAGTAATGGAGCAGCGGGGAGCAACGAGCAGTACTTC.

The CDR3 region has the DNA TGTGCCAGCAGCTTAGCGAATAACGCACAGGGGGCCGGTGAAAAACTGTTTTTT. It codes for CASSLANNAQGAGEKLFF. The V and J genes are TRBV7-9 and TRBJ1-4, with 9 bases that match TRBD1. The CDR3 is made up of 18 amino acids. Germline loops: CDR1 SEHNR, CDR2 FQNEAQ (reference sequence). V lost 0 bases to trimming and J lost 7 bases; unmatched junction nucleotides: 12.

The chain has TRBV7-6 and TRBJ1-1, with 7 bases lining up with TRBD1. The germline V gene encodes CDR1 SGHVS and CDR2 FNYEAQ. V lost 1 base, J lost 5 bases, and 1 base stayed unmatched. The CDR3 loop spans 13 amino acids. The CDR3 reads CASSLDRGTEAFF. In DNA form, the CDR3 reads TGTGCCAGCAGCTTAGACAGGGGAACTGAAGCTTTCTTT.

CDR3 DNA: TGTGCCAGCAGGACAGCCCCTAATGAAAAACTGTTTTTT. Its translation is CASRTAPNEKLFF. V usage is TRBV2 and J usage is TRBJ1-4; maybe TRBD1 (5 bases). V dropped 6 bases and J dropped 3 bases, with 8 bases sitting between them. The CDR3 is 13 residues long. Germline assignment: CDR1 SNHLY and CDR2 FYNNEI.

V and J are TRBV27 and TRBJ2-7; weak D call: TRBD1 (6 bases). The CDR3 has 15 residues. V was clipped by 1 base and J by 2 bases, with 12 bases between them. The germline gives CDR1 MNHEY, CDR2 SMNVEV (reference sequence). CDR3: CASSLWAGATYEQYF. CDR3 DNA sequence: TGTGCCAGCAGTTTATGGGCAGGGGCTACCTACGAGCAGTACTTC.

The DNA for the CDR3 is TGCGCCAGCAACCGGGGACAGGCCAACACTGAAGCTTTCTTT. This translates into CASNRGQANTEAFF. The chain is built from TRBV5-1 and TRBJ1-1, with TRBD1 identical over 8 bases. CDR1 is SGHRS, CDR2 YFSETQ, per germline. V was clipped by 6 bases and J by 2 bases; unmatched bases: 6. The CDR3 loop spans 14 amino acids.